The clone carrying this T cell receptor beta chain was detected ten times or more. The data originate from a study of T-cell reconstitution after alpha-beta-depleted transplantation in children. Per the germline V gene, CDR1 is MNHEY and CDR2 is SVGAGI. V gave up 5 bases and J gave up 2 bases, with 17 bases separating them. The CDR3 loop spans 16 amino acids. Unique molecular identifiers were used to barcode this TCRbeta library. Using its own MiXCR run on the PCR reads, TCRdb lists one record per CDR3 protein. The table has 40,000 to 55,000 distinct CDR3 sequences, nearly 9.5% seen once. This receptor was obtained from a male patient aged 2 to 10 who had a stem cell transplant for chronic granulomatous disease, so the T cells may come from the graft donor. This rearrangement joins TRBV6-5 to TRBJ2-3, with D perhaps TRBD1 (5 bases). Sequenced material: PBMCs, mostly from graft donor cells, taken 60 days after TCRalphabeta/CD19-depleted stem cell transplant. The CDR3 loop is CASSPLRVRATDTQYF. CDR3 sequence (DNA): TGTGCCAGCAGTCCTCTCAGGGTTCGGGCCACAGATACGCAGTATTTT.